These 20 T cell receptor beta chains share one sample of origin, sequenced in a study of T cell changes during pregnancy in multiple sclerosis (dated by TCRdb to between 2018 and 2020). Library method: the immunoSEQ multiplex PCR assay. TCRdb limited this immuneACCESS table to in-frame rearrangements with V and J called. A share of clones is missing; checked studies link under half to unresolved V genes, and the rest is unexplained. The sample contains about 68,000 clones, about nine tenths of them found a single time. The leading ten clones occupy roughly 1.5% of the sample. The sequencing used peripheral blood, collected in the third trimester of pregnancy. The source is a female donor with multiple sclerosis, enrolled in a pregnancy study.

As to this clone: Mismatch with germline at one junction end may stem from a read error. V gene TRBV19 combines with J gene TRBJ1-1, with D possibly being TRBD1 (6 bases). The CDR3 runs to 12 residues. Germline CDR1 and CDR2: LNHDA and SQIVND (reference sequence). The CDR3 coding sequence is TGTGTCAGTTCCCCTGCAGGGGCGGAAGCTTTCTTT. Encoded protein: CVSSPAGAEAFF.

The chain's CDR3 is CASTHLPGGSILYGYTF. Written as DNA, the CDR3 is TGTGCCAGCACCCATCTTCCAGGGGGCTCTATATTGTATGGCTACACCTTC. The chain uses TRBV27 and TRBJ1-2, with TRBD1 matching 8 bases. The ends lost 7 bases at V and 5 bases at J; junction bases unmatched: 18. Germline-derived CDR1 and CDR2 are MNHEY and SMNVEV (reference sequence). This CDR3 spans 17 amino acids.

CDR3 sequence reads: CASREGQGRSNEQFF. The CDR3 DNA is TGCGCCAGCAGGGAGGGACAGGGGAGGTCGAATGAGCAGTTCTTC. This sequence joins TRBV10-2 and TRBJ2-1, with TRBD1 matching 10 bases. The CDR3 has 15 amino acids. Germline V CDR1 and CDR2: WSHSY, SAAADI. V lost 6 bases to trimming and J lost 7 bases; unmatched junction nucleotides: 9.

DNA for the CDR3: TGCAGCGTTTTTGTCGGGTACTATGGCTACACCTTC. Translating it yields CSVFVGYYGYTF. The genes are TRBV29-1 and TRBJ1-2; D unresolved. Trimming removed 5 bases at V and 3 bases at J, with 10 bases between. The CDR3 is 12 residues long. Per germline, CDR1 SQVTM and CDR2 ANQGSEA.

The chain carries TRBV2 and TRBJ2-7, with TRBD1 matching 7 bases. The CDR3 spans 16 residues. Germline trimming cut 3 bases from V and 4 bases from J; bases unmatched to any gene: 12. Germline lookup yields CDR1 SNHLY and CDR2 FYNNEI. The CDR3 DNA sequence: TGTGCCAGCAGTGACGCCCGGGACAGTAAATCATACGAGCAGTACTTC. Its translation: CASSDARDSKSYEQYF.

CDR3 DNA: TGTGCCAGCAGTCGACAGGGGTACGAGCAGTACTTC. Translation gives CASSRQGYEQYF. The chain employs TRBV11-2 and TRBJ2-7, with 8 bases that match TRBD1. The germline V gene encodes CDR1 SGHAT and CDR2 FQNNGV. The CDR3 extends over 12 amino acids. With 6 bases clipped from V and 4 bases from J, the junction kept 2 bases outside the gene matches.

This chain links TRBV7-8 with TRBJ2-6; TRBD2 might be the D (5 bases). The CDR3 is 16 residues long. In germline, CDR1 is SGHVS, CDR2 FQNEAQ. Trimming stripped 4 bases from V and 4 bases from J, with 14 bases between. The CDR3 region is CASSSETGKGANVLTF. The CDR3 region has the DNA TGTGCCAGCAGCTCAGAGACGGGGAAGGGGGCCAACGTCCTGACTTTC.

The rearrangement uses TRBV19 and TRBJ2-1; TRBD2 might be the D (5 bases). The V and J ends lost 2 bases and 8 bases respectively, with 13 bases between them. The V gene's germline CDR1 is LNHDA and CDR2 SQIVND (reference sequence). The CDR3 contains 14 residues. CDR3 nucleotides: TGTGCCAGTAGTATATTAACTAGTCGGCATGAGCAGTTCTTC. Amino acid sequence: CASSILTSRHEQFF.

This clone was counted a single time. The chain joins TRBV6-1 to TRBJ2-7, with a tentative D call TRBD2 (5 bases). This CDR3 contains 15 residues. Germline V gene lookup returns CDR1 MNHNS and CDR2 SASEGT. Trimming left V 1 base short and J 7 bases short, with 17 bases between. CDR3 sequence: CASSEGTSPGKEQYF. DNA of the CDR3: TGTGCCAGCAGTGAAGGTACTTCCCCGGGGAAGGAGCAGTACTTC.

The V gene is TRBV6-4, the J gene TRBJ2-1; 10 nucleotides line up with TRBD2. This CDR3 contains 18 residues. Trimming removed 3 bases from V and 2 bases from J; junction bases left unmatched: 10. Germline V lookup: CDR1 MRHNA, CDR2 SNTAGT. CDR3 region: CASSEYSSGLATYNEQFF. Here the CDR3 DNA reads TGTGCCAGCAGTGAATACTCTTCGGGACTAGCGACCTACAATGAGCAGTTCTTC.

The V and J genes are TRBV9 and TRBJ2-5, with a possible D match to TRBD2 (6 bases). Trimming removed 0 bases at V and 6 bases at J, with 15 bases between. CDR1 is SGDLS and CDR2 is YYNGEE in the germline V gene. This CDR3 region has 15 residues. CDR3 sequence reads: CASSVESAGRKTQYF. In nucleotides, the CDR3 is TGTGCCAGCAGCGTAGAGTCGGCGGGGCGTAAGACCCAGTACTTC.

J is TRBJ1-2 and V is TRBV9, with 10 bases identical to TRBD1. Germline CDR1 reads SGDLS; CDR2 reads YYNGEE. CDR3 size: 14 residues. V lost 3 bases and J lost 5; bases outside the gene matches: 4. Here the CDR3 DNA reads TGTGCCAGCAGCGAGGGGACAGGGGCTTATGGCTACACCTTC. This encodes CASSEGTGAYGYTF.

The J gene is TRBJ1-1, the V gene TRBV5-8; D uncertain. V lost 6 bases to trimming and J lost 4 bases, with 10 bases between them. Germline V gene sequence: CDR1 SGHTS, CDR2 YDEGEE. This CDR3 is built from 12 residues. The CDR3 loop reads CASIGRPTEAFF. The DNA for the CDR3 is TGTGCCAGCATTGGCCGTCCCACTGAAGCTTTCTTT.

CDR3 nucleotide sequence: TGTGCCAGCAGCCATACTAGCCCCTACTACAATGAGCAGTTCTTC. Translated: CASSHTSPYYNEQFF. J is TRBJ2-1 and V is TRBV5-4; perhaps TRBD2 as D (6 bases). The CDR3 runs to 15 residues. Trimming left V 4 bases short and J 3 bases short, with 14 bases between. Germline lookup yields CDR1 SGHNT and CDR2 YYREEE (reference sequence).

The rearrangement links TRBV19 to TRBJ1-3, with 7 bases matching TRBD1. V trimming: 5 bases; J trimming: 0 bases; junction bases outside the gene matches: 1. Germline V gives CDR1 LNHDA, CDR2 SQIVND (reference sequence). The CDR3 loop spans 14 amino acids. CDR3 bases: TGTGCCAGTAGTGGGGACAGCTCTGGAAACACCATATATTTT. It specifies CASSGDSSGNTIYF.

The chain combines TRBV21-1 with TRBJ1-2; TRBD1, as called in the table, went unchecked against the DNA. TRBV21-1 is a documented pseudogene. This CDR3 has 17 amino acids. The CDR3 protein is CASSKAHVDRGQDGYTF. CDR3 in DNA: TGTGCCAGCAGCAAAGCCCACGTCGACAGGGGGCAGGATGGCTACACCTTC.

The CDR3 coding sequence is TGTGCCAGCAGTGACCCGGTACTCAGCACAGATACGCAGTATTTT. Amino acids: CASSDPVLSTDTQYF. The chain couples TRBV6-1 to TRBJ2-3; D call uncertain. V shed 3 bases and J shed 0 bases, with 10 bases lying between them. Germline V CDR1 and CDR2: MNHNS, SASEGT. The CDR3 is 15 residues long.

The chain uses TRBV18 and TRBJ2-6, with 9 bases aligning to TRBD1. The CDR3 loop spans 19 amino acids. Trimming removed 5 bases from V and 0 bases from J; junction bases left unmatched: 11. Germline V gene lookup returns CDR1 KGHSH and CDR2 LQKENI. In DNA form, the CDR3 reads TGTGCCAGCTCAACCACGGGACAGGGATCCTCCTCTGGGGCCAACGTCCTGACTTTC. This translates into CASSTTGQGSSSGANVLTF.

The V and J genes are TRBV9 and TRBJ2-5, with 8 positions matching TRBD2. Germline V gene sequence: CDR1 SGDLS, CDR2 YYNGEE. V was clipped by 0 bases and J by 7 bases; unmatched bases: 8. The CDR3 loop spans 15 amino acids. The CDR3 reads CASSVDGTRWATQYF. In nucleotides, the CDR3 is TGTGCCAGCAGCGTAGACGGGACTAGGTGGGCGACCCAGTACTTC.

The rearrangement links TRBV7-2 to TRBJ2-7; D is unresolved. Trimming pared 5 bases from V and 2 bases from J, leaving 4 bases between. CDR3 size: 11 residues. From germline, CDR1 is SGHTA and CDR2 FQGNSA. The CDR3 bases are TGTGCCAGCAGCCCCGCCTACGAGCAGTACTTC. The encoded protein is CASSPAYEQYF.